This is a list of T cell receptor beta chains from one sample in a study of a mutant IDH1 vaccine in newly diagnosed glioma. These receptors' antigens are unknown. The protocol was immunoSEQ multiplex PCR, while the TCRdb copy is restricted to in-frame clones and leaves out a portion. Of tens of thousands of clones in the sample, roughly 80% are singletons; the top ten hold under 6%. This specimen consisted of PBMCs, obtained from a glioma patient whose treatment included an IDH1 peptide vaccine. These receptors came from a man aged 40-49 years with glioma. Each CDR3 is given with its conserved first and last residue. Fields, in order: clone size, CDR3 length, J gene, D gene, V gene, CDR3 protein, CDR3 DNA. D genes are given only for firm matches. Clone size is stated in some rows and not others, as once, few, many or a class when expanded.

clone_size: -; cdr3_length: 14; j_call: TRBJ2-3; d_call: -; v_call: TRBV7-9; cdr3_aa: CASSLPERTDTQYF; cdr3_nt: TGTGCCAGCAGCTTACCAGAGAGGACAGATACGCAGTATTTT
clone_size: -; cdr3_length: 13; j_call: TRBJ1-5; d_call: -; v_call: TRBV30; cdr3_aa: CAWSVGNDQPQHF; cdr3_nt: TGTGCCTGGAGTGTGGGTAACGATCAGCCCCAGCATTTT
clone_size: few; cdr3_length: 11; j_call: TRBJ1-2; d_call: TRBD1; v_call: TRBV25-1; cdr3_aa: CASTGQVGYTF; cdr3_nt: TGTGCCAGCACGGGACAGGTCGGCTACACCTTC
clone_size: -; cdr3_length: 14; j_call: TRBJ2-1; d_call: -; v_call: TRBV7-9; cdr3_aa: CASSSSGSHNEQFF; cdr3_nt: TGTGCCAGCAGCTCCTCCGGGTCCCACAATGAGCAGTTCTTC
clone_size: -; cdr3_length: 14; j_call: TRBJ2-5; d_call: TRBD1; v_call: TRBV6-1; cdr3_aa: CASSDGTGAEVQYF; cdr3_nt: TGTGCCAGCAGTGATGGGACAGGGGCCGAAGTCCAGTACTTC
clone_size: -; cdr3_length: 16; j_call: TRBJ2-1; d_call: -; v_call: TRBV19; cdr3_aa: CASRRFGGGGYNEQFF; cdr3_nt: TGTGCCAGTAGGCGTTTTGGAGGGGGCGGCTACAATGAGCAGTTCTTC
clone_size: -; cdr3_length: 14; j_call: TRBJ1-5; d_call: -; v_call: TRBV15; cdr3_aa: CATSRDNRDQPQHF; cdr3_nt: TGTGCCACCAGCAGAGATAACAGGGACCAGCCCCAGCATTTT
clone_size: -; cdr3_length: 16; j_call: TRBJ1-5; d_call: -; v_call: TRBV10-3; cdr3_aa: CAISEGDSGTRDPQHF; cdr3_nt: TGTGCCATCAGTGAGGGGGATTCAGGGACGAGGGATCCCCAGCATTTT
clone_size: -; cdr3_length: 15; j_call: TRBJ1-4; d_call: -; v_call: TRBV7-9; cdr3_aa: CASSPRYQEDEKLFF; cdr3_nt: TGTGCCAGCAGCCCCCGTTATCAAGAAGATGAAAAACTGTTTTTT
clone_size: -; cdr3_length: 14; j_call: TRBJ1-4; d_call: -; v_call: TRBV4-2; cdr3_aa: CASSQEGGSEKLFF; cdr3_nt: TGTGCCAGCAGCCAAGAAGGGGGAAGTGAAAAACTGTTTTTT
clone_size: -; cdr3_length: 15; j_call: TRBJ2-7; d_call: TRBD1; v_call: TRBV11-2; cdr3_aa: CASSPDGTGHYEQYF; cdr3_nt: TGTGCCAGCAGCCCAGATGGGACAGGGCACTACGAGCAGTACTTC
clone_size: -; cdr3_length: 14; j_call: TRBJ2-3; d_call: -; v_call: TRBV13; cdr3_aa: CASSRGGVEDTQYF; cdr3_nt: TGTGCCAGCAGCCGCGGAGGGGTGGAAGATACGCAGTATTTT
clone_size: -; cdr3_length: 14; j_call: TRBJ1-2; d_call: TRBD1; v_call: TRBV10-3; cdr3_aa: CAIMRQGINYGYTF; cdr3_nt: TGTGCCATCATGCGACAGGGGATTAACTATGGCTACACCTTC
clone_size: few; cdr3_length: 13; j_call: TRBJ1-2; d_call: -; v_call: TRBV6-6; cdr3_aa: CASSYSGLEGYTF; cdr3_nt: TGTGCCAGCAGTTACTCCGGGTTAGAGGGCTACACCTTC
clone_size: -; cdr3_length: 15; j_call: TRBJ2-5; d_call: -; v_call: TRBV14; cdr3_aa: CASSQEGGVRETQYF; cdr3_nt: TGTGCCAGCAGCCAAGAAGGGGGAGTAAGAGAGACCCAGTACTTC
clone_size: few; cdr3_length: 16; j_call: TRBJ1-1; d_call: TRBD1; v_call: TRBV30; cdr3_aa: CAWSQRRTGSDTEAFF; cdr3_nt: TGTGCCTGGAGTCAACGCAGGACAGGGTCGGACACTGAAGCTTTCTTT
clone_size: -; cdr3_length: 12; j_call: TRBJ2-2; d_call: -; v_call: TRBV11-2; cdr3_aa: CASSQTSGGLFF; cdr3_nt: TGTGCCAGCAGCCAAACCTCCGGGGGGCTGTTTTTT
clone_size: -; cdr3_length: 13; j_call: TRBJ1-1; d_call: -; v_call: TRBV19; cdr3_aa: CASSIGTHTEAFF; cdr3_nt: TGTGCCAGTAGTATAGGGACACACACTGAAGCTTTCTTT
clone_size: -; cdr3_length: 16; j_call: TRBJ2-1; d_call: -; v_call: TRBV4-3; cdr3_aa: CASSQDSLVIYNEQFF; cdr3_nt: TGCGCCAGCAGCCAAGATAGTCTAGTCATCTACAATGAGCAGTTCTTC
clone_size: -; cdr3_length: 15; j_call: TRBJ2-1; d_call: TRBD2; v_call: TRBV5-6; cdr3_aa: CASSSIAGEDNEQFF; cdr3_nt: TGTGCCAGCAGCTCGATAGCGGGAGAGGACAATGAGCAGTTCTTC
clone_size: -; cdr3_length: 17; j_call: TRBJ2-5; d_call: -; v_call: TRBV7-2; cdr3_aa: CASSLFMRAPLKETQYF; cdr3_nt: TGTGCCAGCAGCTTATTTATGCGAGCACCTTTAAAAGAGACCCAGTACTTC
clone_size: -; cdr3_length: 16; j_call: TRBJ2-5; d_call: -; v_call: TRBV25-1; cdr3_aa: CASSDTLASSEETQYF; cdr3_nt: TGTGCCAGCAGTGACACCCTAGCGTCCTCGGAAGAGACCCAGTACTTC
clone_size: once; cdr3_length: 15; j_call: TRBJ1-1; d_call: -; v_call: TRBV6-5; cdr3_aa: CASSYSRRSNTEAFF; cdr3_nt: TGTGCCAGTAGTTACTCGAGGCGGTCCAACACTGAAGCTTTCTTT
clone_size: -; cdr3_length: 17; j_call: TRBJ2-3; d_call: TRBD1; v_call: TRBV28; cdr3_aa: CASSSTGQGLSTDTQYF; cdr3_nt: TGTGCCAGCAGTTCTACGGGACAGGGGTTGAGCACAGATACGCAGTATTTT
clone_size: -; cdr3_length: 18; j_call: TRBJ2-3; d_call: -; v_call: TRBV7-2; cdr3_aa: CASSLATAWDRNTDTQYF; cdr3_nt: TGTGCCAGCAGCTTAGCCACAGCATGGGATCGAAACACAGATACGCAGTATTTT
clone_size: -; cdr3_length: 17; j_call: TRBJ1-5; d_call: -; v_call: TRBV11-3; cdr3_aa: CASSLDPGRWVNQPQHF; cdr3_nt: TGTGCCAGCAGCTTAGATCCGGGGCGATGGGTCAATCAGCCCCAGCATTTT
clone_size: -; cdr3_length: 13; j_call: TRBJ1-1; d_call: -; v_call: TRBV6-1; cdr3_aa: CASSGLGSPEAFF; cdr3_nt: TGTGCCAGCAGTGGTTTGGGGTCTCCTGAAGCTTTCTTT
clone_size: -; cdr3_length: 17; j_call: TRBJ1-1; d_call: -; v_call: TRBV7-9; cdr3_aa: CASSLGYRVALNTEAFF; cdr3_nt: TGTGCCAGCAGCTTAGGCTACAGGGTTGCTTTGAACACTGAAGCTTTCTTT
clone_size: -; cdr3_length: 13; j_call: TRBJ2-3; d_call: TRBD2; v_call: TRBV7-9; cdr3_aa: CACPGGASDTQYF; cdr3_nt: TGTGCCTGCCCGGGGGGGGCATCAGATACGCAGTATTTT
clone_size: -; cdr3_length: 16; j_call: TRBJ2-1; d_call: -; v_call: TRBV19; cdr3_aa: CASSIARDLYGYEQFF; cdr3_nt: TGTGCCAGTAGTATAGCCCGGGACTTATACGGGTATGAGCAGTTCTTC
clone_size: -; cdr3_length: 15; j_call: TRBJ2-5; d_call: TRBD2; v_call: TRBV6-1; cdr3_aa: CASSRTSGSQETQYF; cdr3_nt: TGTGCCAGCAGCCGGACTAGCGGGAGTCAGGAGACCCAGTACTTC
clone_size: -; cdr3_length: 12; j_call: TRBJ2-7; d_call: -; v_call: TRBV10-1; cdr3_aa: CASSENDYEQYF; cdr3_nt: TGCGCCAGCAGTGAGAACGACTACGAGCAGTACTTC